The 27 T cell receptor beta chains below come from one sample, sequenced in a study of T cell responses to AZD1222 COVID-19 vaccine. Method: immunoSEQ multiplex PCR; TCRdb's copy keeps in-frame clones and lacks some. The table lists around 87,000 clones, 75% to 90% of them singletons. Source: peripheral blood, taken 28 days after the second AZD1222 dose. These receptors were collected from an adult who received the AZD1222 COVID-19 vaccine.

The chain recombines TRBV9 with TRBJ1-1, with a possible D match to TRBD1 (6 bases). V shed 0 bases and J shed 5 bases, with 14 bases lying between them. Germline loops: CDR1 SGDLS, CDR2 YYNGEE. There are 15 residues in the CDR3. CDR3 sequence reads: CASSVATGKGTEAFF. CDR3 DNA sequence: TGTGCCAGCAGCGTAGCGACAGGCAAAGGGACTGAAGCTTTCTTT.

This chain connects TRBV19 to TRBJ1-1, with TRBD1 matching 7 bases. The length of the CDR3 is 16 residues. V shed 4 bases and J 1 base; nucleotides not matched to a gene: 9. Germline-derived CDR1 and CDR2 are LNHDA and SQIVND (reference sequence). The CDR3 nucleotides read TGTGCCAGTAGTACACCGGGACAGCGACGGAACACTGAAGCTTTCTTT. Translated, it gives CASSTPGQRRNTEAFF.

The V call is TRBV15, the J call TRBJ2-7, with 11 bases lining up with TRBD1. The length of the CDR3 is 16 residues. CDR1 is LNHNV, CDR2 YYDKDF, per germline (reference sequence). J lost 3 bases, V lost 1 base, and 5 bases had no gene match. The CDR3 spells CATSRALDRGRYEQYF. CDR3 in DNA: TGTGCCACCAGCAGAGCATTGGACAGGGGGCGCTACGAGCAGTACTTC. Drawing the rest from reference TRBV15 and TRBJ2-7, the complete variable domain is DAMVIQNPRYQVTQFGKPVTLSCSQTLNHNVMYWYQQKSSQAPKLLFHYYDKDFNNEADTPDNFQSRRPNTSFCFLDIRSPGLGDTAMYLCATSRALDRGRYEQYFGPGTRLTVT.

V and J are TRBV11-2 and TRBJ2-7; D might be TRBD1 (6 bases). The germline CDR1 and CDR2 sequences are SGHAT and FQNNGV. Trimming took 5 bases from V and 1 from J, leaving 12 bases between them. This CDR3 is 14 amino acids long. In nucleotides, the CDR3 is TGTGCCAGCAGCACCCCGACAGGTTCCTACGAGCAGTACTTC. This gives the protein CASSTPTGSYEQYF.

This sequence joins TRBV6-5 and TRBJ2-1; 7 nucleotides match TRBD1. Germline CDR1 and CDR2: MNHEY and SVGAGI. The CDR3 loop spans 13 amino acids. V shed 2 bases, J shed 11 bases, and the junction held 6 bases outside the gene matches. The CDR3 region has the DNA TGTGCCAGCAGTTACGCCGGGACAGCCAAGCAGTTCTTC. Its protein product is CASSYAGTAKQFF.

The chain recombines TRBV6-2 or TRBV6-3 with TRBJ2-7; maybe TRBD2 (6 bases). There are 13 residues in the CDR3. V lost 4 bases and J lost 2, with 9 bases in between. Looked up from germline, CDR1 is MNHEY and CDR2 is SVGEGT. CDR3 residues: CASSSRLAYEQYF. CDR3 DNA sequence: TGTGCCAGCAGTTCCAGACTAGCCTACGAGCAGTACTTC.

This sequence joins TRBV30 and TRBJ1-2, with TRBD1 as a possible D gene (6 bases). Germline V CDR1 and CDR2: GTSNPN, SVGIG (reference sequence). Trimming took 3 bases from V and 2 from J, leaving 10 bases between them. The CDR3 is made up of 13 amino acids. This chain's CDR3 is CAWRWTANYGYTF. The CDR3 coding sequence is TGTGCCTGGAGATGGACAGCGAACTATGGCTACACCTTC.

This sequence joins TRBV19 and TRBJ1-1, with unresolved D. Per germline, CDR1 LNHDA and CDR2 SQIVND (reference sequence). This CDR3 comprises 14 residues. V dropped 5 bases and J dropped 1 base, with 11 bases sitting between them. The CDR3: CASSFVIRNTEAFF. The CDR3 coding sequence is TGTGCCAGTAGTTTTGTAATCCGGAACACTGAAGCTTTCTTT.

The rearrangement links TRBV13 to TRBJ2-3, with D perhaps TRBD1 or TRBD2 (5 bases each). CDR3 length: 18 amino acids. The germline V and J ends were trimmed by 5 bases and 4 bases, with 25 bases remaining between them. The germline CDR1 and CDR2 sequences are PRHDT and FYEKMQ (reference sequence). CDR3 region: CASSPPSPRDQNPDTQYF. CDR3 bases: TGTGCCAGCAGCCCCCCCTCACCCCGGGACCAGAATCCAGATACGCAGTATTTT. The complete variable domain, with remaining parts taken from reference TRBV13 and TRBJ2-3, reads AAGVIQSPRHLIKEKRETATLKCYPIPRHDTVYWYQQGPGQDPQFLISFYEKMQSDKGSIPDRFSAQQFSDYHSELNMSSLELGDSALYFCASSPPSPRDQNPDTQYFGPGTRLTVL.

The V and J genes are TRBV12-3 or TRBV12-4 and TRBJ2-7, with D possibly matching TRBD2 (6 bases). This CDR3 contains 13 residues. The V and J ends lost 3 bases and 6 bases respectively, with 12 bases between them. The DNA for the CDR3 is TGTGCCAGCAGTTTTCGGGGAGGAGGCGAGCAGTACTTC. Protein: CASSFRGGGEQYF.

The gene calls are TRBV18 and TRBJ1-1; 7 nucleotides match TRBD1. Germline CDR1 is KGHSH and CDR2 is LQKENI. V lost 10 bases to trimming and J lost 0 bases; unmatched junction nucleotides: 8. The CDR3 length is 14 residues. This CDR3 reads CATLITGVNTEAFF. In nucleotides, the CDR3 is TGTGCCACATTGATAACAGGGGTGAACACTGAAGCTTTCTTT.

The V gene is TRBV19, the J gene TRBJ2-7; TRBD1 matches at 12 bases. CDR1 is LNHDA, CDR2 SQIVND, per germline (reference sequence). The V and J ends lost 6 bases and 3 bases, in that order; junction bases with no gene match: 3. The CDR3 is made up of 14 amino acids. The chain's CDR3 is CASRGTGGGYEQYF. As DNA, the CDR3 is TGTGCCAGTAGGGGGACAGGGGGCGGCTACGAGCAGTACTTC.

The chain recombines TRBV14 with TRBJ1-4; D uncertain. There are 12 residues in the CDR3. CDR1 is SGHDN, CDR2 FVKESK, per germline. Trimming took 1 base from V and 5 from J, leaving 2 bases between them. CDR3 nucleotides: TGTGCCAGCAGCCAAGGGAATGAAAAACTGTTTTTT. Translated: CASSQGNEKLFF.

The chain couples TRBV15 to TRBJ1-3; D is unresolved. Germline CDR1 and CDR2: LNHNV and YYDKDF (reference sequence). The CDR3 is made up of 15 amino acids. V was shortened by 0 bases and J by 4 bases, with 10 bases between the two germline ends. CDR3 sequence (DNA): TGTGCCACCAGCAGAGATTTGGGTCTAGGAAACACCATATATTTT. Protein sequence: CATSRDLGLGNTIYF.

This rearrangement joins TRBV18 to TRBJ2-3, with D unclear. The germline V and J ends were trimmed by 1 base and 6 bases, with 8 bases remaining between them. This CDR3 contains 13 residues. CDR1 is KGHSH and CDR2 is LQKENI in the germline V gene. The CDR3 nucleotides read TGTGCCAGCTCACCACGGGTCACTGATACGCAGTATTTT. It specifies CASSPRVTDTQYF.

This clone was counted once. V gene TRBV3-1 (or the pseudogene TRBV3-2) combines with J gene TRBJ1-4, with a tentative D call TRBD1 (5 bases). The germline V gene has CDR1 LGHDT and CDR2 YNNKEL (reference sequence). The germline V and J ends were trimmed by 2 bases and 0 bases, with 7 bases remaining between them. This CDR3 contains 15 residues. This CDR3 is CASSQRTSTNEKLFF. CDR3 coding DNA: TGTGCCAGCAGCCAAAGGACATCAACTAATGAAAAACTGTTTTTT.

The chain combines TRBV7-2 with TRBJ1-5; D gene uncertain. Trimming took 4 bases from V and 3 from J, leaving 10 bases between them. CDR1 and CDR2 from the germline V gene are SGHTA and FQGNSA. The CDR3 consists of 14 residues. DNA of the CDR3: TGTGCCAGCAGCTCCCAGACCCCCAATCAGCCCCAGCATTTT. This sequence encodes CASSSQTPNQPQHF.

This clone came up a few times. The V gene is TRBV19, the J gene TRBJ2-5; possibly TRBD2 for D (6 bases). The germline V gene has CDR1 LNHDA and CDR2 SQIVND (reference sequence). V was shortened by 5 bases and J by 4 bases, with 14 bases between the two germline ends. CDR3 size: 14 residues. The CDR3 DNA reads as TGTGCCAGTAGTGCAAGGGACTTCATAGAGACCCAGTACTTC. This gives the protein CASSARDFIETQYF. Full variable domain (remainder filled in from reference TRBV19 and TRBJ2-5): DGGITQSPKYLFRKEGQNVTLSCEQNLNHDAMYWYRQDPGQGLRLIYYSQIVNDFQKGDIAEGYSVSREKKESFPLTVTSAQKNPTAFYLCASSARDFIETQYFGPGTRLLVL.

The V gene is TRBV3-1 (or the pseudogene TRBV3-2), the J gene TRBJ1-2; D unresolved. Trimming stripped 1 base from V and 0 bases from J, with 12 bases between. This CDR3 is built from 16 residues. Germline CDR1 LGHDT, CDR2 YNNKEL (reference sequence). This CDR3 reads CASSQGSTTPNYGYTF. DNA for the CDR3: TGTGCCAGCAGCCAAGGAAGCACCACCCCTAACTATGGCTACACCTTC.

Concerning this clone: Other DNA sequences in this sample translate to the same CDR3. The rearrangement links TRBV19 to TRBJ2-1, with D uncertain. CDR1 LNHDA and CDR2 SQIVND come from the germline V gene (reference sequence). This CDR3 comprises 13 residues. The V and J ends lost 10 bases and 4 bases respectively, with 14 bases between them. In nucleotides, the CDR3 is TGTGCCACAAGTCTCGGCCCGTACAATGAGCAGTTCTTC. Its protein product is CATSLGPYNEQFF. The complete variable domain, with remaining parts taken from reference TRBV19 and TRBJ2-1, reads DGGITQSPKYLFRKEGQNVTLSCEQNLNHDAMYWYRQDPGQGLRLIYYSQIVNDFQKGDIAEGYSVSREKKESFPLTVTSAQKNPTAFYLCATSLGPYNEQFFGPGTRLTVL.

The chain couples TRBV5-8 to TRBJ1-5; D is undetermined. This CDR3 has 13 residues. Deletions cut 0 bases from V and 6 bases from J, with 7 bases between. Germline V lookup: CDR1 SGHTS, CDR2 YDEGEE. The CDR3 coding sequence is TGTGCCAGCAGCTTGGAGCCGAGTCAGCCCCAGCATTTT. As protein: CASSLEPSQPQHF.

J is TRBJ1-1 and V is TRBV21-1; TRBD1 reflects the table's D call only, with no check against the DNA. TRBV21-1 is a documented pseudogene. CDR3 length equals 16 residues. CDR3 loop: CASSKGLGTGDTEAFF. Written as DNA, the CDR3 is TGTGCCAGCAGCAAAGGGCTTGGGACAGGGGACACTGAAGCTTTCTTT.

This sequence joins TRBV18 and TRBJ2-3; D gene unclear. V shed 2 bases and J shed 1 base, with 7 bases lying between them. This CDR3 is built from 14 residues. From germline, CDR1 is KGHSH and CDR2 LQKENI. In DNA form, the CDR3 reads TGTGCCAGCTCACCAAGTACGGGCACAGATACGCAGTATTTT. Translating it yields CASSPSTGTDTQYF.

The gene calls are TRBV5-1 and TRBJ1-2; D gene uncertain. This CDR3 region has 14 residues. V shed 4 bases and J shed 8 bases, with 18 bases lying between them. Germline V CDR1 and CDR2: SGHRS, YFSETQ. The CDR3 sequence: CASSLTDGVGGYTF. CDR3 in DNA: TGCGCCAGCAGCCTCACCGACGGGGTGGGAGGCTACACCTTC.

The V and J genes are TRBV29-1 and TRBJ2-7, with TRBD2 matching over 9 bases. V lost 4 bases, J lost 3 bases, and 4 bases stayed unmatched. The CDR3 extends over 13 amino acids. Germline V gives CDR1 SQVTM, CDR2 ANQGSEA. The CDR3 nucleotides read TGCAGCGTTGCCCGGACTAGCGACTACGAGCAGTACTTC. It is translated as CSVARTSDYEQYF.

V usage is TRBV6-5 and J usage is TRBJ1-2; D might be TRBD1 (6 bases). The CDR3 extends over 13 amino acids. Looked up from germline, CDR1 is MNHEY and CDR2 is SVGAGI. Trimming removed 10 bases at V and 6 bases at J, with 18 bases between. The CDR3 DNA reads as TGTGCCATGACCCCCCAGCAGGGGCATGGCTACACCTTC. Translating gives CAMTPQQGHGYTF.

The V and J genes are TRBV7-2 and TRBJ2-7; D unresolved. Trimming took 5 bases from V and 10 from J, leaving 12 bases between them. Germline CDR1 is SGHTA and CDR2 is FQGNSA. The CDR3 is made up of 11 amino acids. The CDR3 bases are TGTGCCAGCAGCCCCGACCGTACCCAGTACTTC. Its translation is CASSPDRTQYF.